The subject of this entry is one TCR beta chain. Antigen: not known. The protocol was immunoSEQ multiplex PCR, while the TCRdb copy is restricted to in-frame clones and leaves out a portion. The sample consists of around 1.9 million clones, 93% of them appearing once. The ends lost 3 bases at V and 5 bases at J; junction bases unmatched: 9. The CDR3 is 14 amino acids. Germline V gene sequence: CDR1 GTSNPN, CDR2 SVGIG (reference sequence). This sample is drawn from a study of shared clonotypes between healthy human individuals. Broader study findings: Rarefaction curves obtained for sorted subsets showed sequencing incomplete despite large depth.

The naive CD8 population came from CD45RO-negative cells selected for CCR7, without terminally differentiated effector memory CD45RA+ cells. The chain is built from TRBV30 and TRBJ2-7; 8 bases map to TRBD2. The sequence derives from a man between 18 and 29 years old in good health. Some clones in this sample may be carry-over from other donors' samples. The sequenced sample was naive CD8+ T cells from PBMCs. Here the CDR3 DNA reads TGTGCCTGGAGCCAGGGGACTAGGGGCGACGAGCAGTACTTC. This codes for CAWSQGTRGDEQYF. Full variable domain (missing parts from reference TRBV30 and TRBJ2-7): SQTIHQWPATLVQPVGSPLSLECTVEGTSNPNLYWYRQAAGRGLQLLFYSVGIGQISSEVPQNLSASRPQDRQFILSSKKLLLSDSGFYLCAWSQGTRGDEQYFGPGTRLTVT.